This T cell receptor beta chain was found in a study of early T cells in non-severe SARS-CoV-2 infection. A few counts support this clonotype. Its antigen is unknown. The V gene lost 7 bases and the J gene lost 0 bases, with 10 bases spanning the gap. This CDR3 comprises 14 residues. Germline lookup yields CDR1 SGHKS and CDR2 YYEKEE (reference sequence). Unique molecular identifiers tagged individual cDNA molecules. TCRdb re-called the 5' RACE reads with MiXCR, one entry per CDR3 protein. The table lists tens of thousands of distinct CDR3 sequences, around 15% of them singletons, with 12% in the top ten. Points from the study as a whole: Private and CD4 specificities were missed by VDJdb matching, which favored anti-spike CD8 responses.

This chain connects TRBV5-5 to TRBJ1-4; TRBD1 might be the D (5 bases). The clonotype originates from an adult who was a healthcare worker with PCR-confirmed SARS-CoV-2 infection or an uninfected control (not recorded which). Input material: whole blood. In DNA, the CDR3 is TGTGCCAGCGCAAAGGGGCCAACTAATGAAAAACTGTTTTTT. This encodes CASAKGPTNEKLFF.